Listed below are T cell receptor beta chains from one sample, sequenced in a study of blood T cell repertoires in COVID-19. Assay: immunoSEQ multiplex PCR; the TCRdb copy retains only in-frame clones and omits some. In the table there are tens of thousands of clones, around nine tenths of which are singletons. Sequencing was carried out using peripheral blood. All receptors derive from a human donor in a cohort sampled during active COVID-19. CDR3s include the opening cysteine and the closing phenylalanine or tryptophan. Fields, in order: D gene, CDR3 length, V gene, J gene, clone size, CDR3 DNA, CDR3 protein. D genes are given only for firm matches. Expanded clones are given a class, and other clones once, few, many or no size at all.

-	13	TRBV7-6	TRBJ2-7	-	TGTGCCAGCAGCTCAGAAGGAGGAGGTCCTGACGACTTC	CASSSEGGGPDDF
-	15	TRBV6-6	TRBJ1-1	-	TGTGCCAGCATAATACAGGGACGACGATCGAATGAAGCTTTCTTT	CASIIQGRRSNEAFF
TRBD1	13	TRBV28	TRBJ1-4	-	TGTGCCATCCGGGACAGGGGGGATGAAAAACTGTTTTTT	CAIRDRGDEKLFF
-	17	TRBV9	TRBJ2-6	once	TGTGCCAGCAGCGTAGGCAATTTCCCTACTGGGGCCAACGTCCTGACTTTC	CASSVGNFPTGANVLTF
TRBD1	15	TRBV28	TRBJ1-2	-	TGTGCCAGCAGTTCACCGGGACAGGCCGCCTATGGCTACACCTTC	CASSSPGQAAYGYTF
TRBD1	15	TRBV19	TRBJ2-7	-	TGTGCCAGTAGTATCTCCGGGACAGGCCCTCGCGAGCAGTACTTC	CASSISGTGPREQYF
-	10	TRBV25-1	TRBJ2-1	-	TGTGCCAGCAGTAGGGGTGAGCAGTTCTTC	CASSRGEQFF
TRBD1	14	TRBV6-2/TRBV6-3	TRBJ2-7	few	TGTGCCAGCAGTAAAGCGGACAGGGGGCACGAGCAGTACTTC	CASSKADRGHEQYF
TRBD2	13	TRBV28	TRBJ2-7	few	TGTGCCAGCAGGAGCGGGATTCGCTACGAGCAGTACTTC	CASRSGIRYEQYF
-	13	TRBV7-2	TRBJ1-2	-	TGTGCCAGCAGCCTAGACGGGGTTTATGGCTACACCTTC	CASSLDGVYGYTF
-	13	TRBV30	TRBJ1-5	once	TGTGCCTGGAGTGGCGGAAGCAATCAGCCCCAGCATTTT	CAWSGGSNQPQHF
-	14	TRBV2	TRBJ1-5	-	TGTGCCAGCCGCGTGACAGAGAGCAATCAGCCCCAGCATTTT	CASRVTESNQPQHF
TRBD1	13	TRBV9	TRBJ1-2	once	TGTGCCAGCAGCGTAGAAGACAGGGATGGCTACACCTTC	CASSVEDRDGYTF
-	16	TRBV5-1	TRBJ2-6	-	TGCGCCAGCAGCTTGGGTGTCGGCTCTGGGGCCAACGTCCTGACTTTC	CASSLGVGSGANVLTF
-	15	TRBV10-1	TRBJ2-7	-	TGCGCCAGCAGTGTCTACCGGGATCCTACCTACGAGCAGTACTTC	CASSVYRDPTYEQYF
TRBD2	17	TRBV4-2	TRBJ2-3	-	TGTGCCAGCAGCCAAGAAAGTAGCGGGGAGCGAATAAATACGCAGTATTTT	CASSQESSGERINTQYF
TRBD2	14	TRBV18	TRBJ2-7	-	TGTGCCAGCTCACCAGGGGGGGGACTCTACGAGCAGTACTTC	CASSPGGGLYEQYF
-	14	TRBV13	TRBJ1-1	-	TGTGCCAGCAGCTTAGACCCCCAGGGCACTGAAGCTTTCTTT	CASSLDPQGTEAFF
-	13	TRBV10-3	TRBJ2-7	-	TGTGCCATCAGGGACTCGACTTCCTACGAGCAGTACTTC	CAIRDSTSYEQYF
-	18	TRBV19	TRBJ1-5	-	TGTGCCAGTAGTCCCCGCGGGACGGATGCCAATAGCAATCAGCCCCAGCATTTT	CASSPRGTDANSNQPQHF
TRBD2	16	TRBV2	TRBJ2-1	-	TGTGCCAGCAGTGGGCGGACTAGCGGGGACTACAATGAGCAGTTCTTC	CASSGRTSGDYNEQFF
-	15	TRBV7-2	TRBJ2-2	-	TGTGCCAGCAGCCCCTCGCTCCAGCGGGCCGGGGAGCTGTTTTTT	CASSPSLQRAGELFF
-	13	TRBV5-1	TRBJ1-5	few	TGCGCCAGCAGCTTGTTCTATAATCAGCCCCAGCATTTT	CASSLFYNQPQHF
-	13	TRBV28	TRBJ2-4	-	TGTGCCAGCAGTTTATATGGGGCCAACATTCAGTACTTC	CASSLYGANIQYF
-	11	TRBV29-1	TRBJ2-7	once	TGCAGCGTTGAAGTCAGGGCCGAGCAGTACTTC	CSVEVRAEQYF
-	16	TRBV4-2	TRBJ2-3	-	TGTGCCAGCAGCCAAGAATTTGGGGCTAGCACAGATACGCAGTATTTT	CASSQEFGASTDTQYF
TRBD1	17	TRBV11-2	TRBJ2-7	once	TGTGCCAGCAGCGCCGGGACAGGGGGCCTACCCTCCTACGAGCAGTACTTC	CASSAGTGGLPSYEQYF
TRBD2	18	TRBV28	TRBJ2-3	-	TGTGCCAGCAGTCCCTCTCCGGGACTAGCGGGACACACAGATACGCAGTATTTT	CASSPSPGLAGHTDTQYF
TRBD2	17	TRBV6-2/TRBV6-3	TRBJ2-1	-	TGTGCCAGCAGTGGCCGAATCCGGGGACTAGACTACAATGAGCAGTTCTTC	CASSGRIRGLDYNEQFF
-	16	TRBV7-8	TRBJ2-7	-	TGTGCCAGCAGCCGCCGGGGGCAGGGGGGACCCTACGAGCAGTACTTC	CASSRRGQGGPYEQYF
-	13	TRBV28	TRBJ1-1	-	TGTGCCAGCAGTTTAATTTCAGGACACGAAGCTTTCTTT	CASSLISGHEAFF
-	15	TRBV6-5	TRBJ1-1	-	TGTGCCAGTCTGTTGGGGGGGGGTTTGAACACTGAAGCTTTCTTT	CASLLGGGLNTEAFF
-	17	TRBV13	TRBJ1-6	-	TGTGCCAGCAGCTTGGGAGGGACGGGGAAGGCCGACTCACCCCTCCACTTT	CASSLGGTGKADSPLHF
-	13	TRBV7-3	TRBJ1-1	few	TGTGCCAGCAGCTTAGGGCAGGGGACTGAAGCTTTCTTT	CASSLGQGTEAFF
-	17	TRBV5-4	TRBJ2-5	-	TGTGCCAGCAGCTTGGGGGTGATCCGGGAGCTTCGAGAGACCCAGTACTTC	CASSLGVIRELRETQYF
-	13	TRBV12-3/TRBV12-4	TRBJ2-3	-	TGTGCCAGCACGGCGGGGACCACAGATACGCAGTATTTT	CASTAGTTDTQYF
TRBD1	19	TRBV7-9	TRBJ1-2	once	TGTGCCAGCAGCTTAGTATATTCGACCGGGACAGGGACATTATATGGCTACACCTTC	CASSLVYSTGTGTLYGYTF
TRBD1	13	TRBV27	TRBJ2-7	few	TGTGCCAGCAGTTTGGGACAGGGGGGCGAGCAGTACTTC	CASSLGQGGEQYF
TRBD1	15	TRBV28	TRBJ2-5	-	TGTGCCAGCAGTCCCGCGGACAGGGTTTTGGGGACCCAGTACTTC	CASSPADRVLGTQYF
-	14	TRBV6-2/TRBV6-3	TRBJ1-1	-	TGTGCCAGCAGTTACGCCGCGGGGAACACTGAAGCTTTCTTT	CASSYAAGNTEAFF
-	12	TRBV5-5	TRBJ2-5	-	TGTGCCAGCAGCCCAAGGGGGGAGACCCAGTACTTC	CASSPRGETQYF
TRBD1	15	TRBV7-9	TRBJ1-1	once	TGTGCCAGCAGCCTCTTAGGACAGGGAGGGACTGAAGCTTTCTTT	CASSLLGQGGTEAFF
-	17	TRBV10-3	TRBJ1-5	-	TGTGCCATCAGTGAGTCGGGGGGGGCGGGTAGCAATCAGCCCCAGCATTTT	CAISESGGAGSNQPQHF
-	14	TRBV3-1/TRBV3-2	TRBJ1-2	-	TGTGCCAGCAGCCAGCCAAGGCAGGACTATGGCTACACCTTC	CASSQPRQDYGYTF
TRBD2	16	TRBV4-3	TRBJ2-1	-	TGCGCCAGCAGCCAGCGAGGCGGGAGTGTGTACAATGAGCAGTTCTTC	CASSQRGGSVYNEQFF
TRBD2	13	TRBV29-1	TRBJ2-7	-	TGCAGCGTCCCCGGGGGGGGAATTGGCGAGCAGTACTTC	CSVPGGGIGEQYF
-	14	TRBV15	TRBJ2-3	-	TGTGCCACCAAGCCCGGGAGCAGCACAGATACGCAGTATTTT	CATKPGSSTDTQYF
-	16	TRBV7-6	TRBJ1-1	-	TGTGCCAGCAGCTTAGATTGGGGCAGTCCGAACACTGAAGCTTTCTTT	CASSLDWGSPNTEAFF
TRBD1	16	TRBV19	TRBJ2-4	-	TGTGCCAGTAGTATGCTGAGTAGAGACAGGGGAAACATTCAGTACTTC	CASSMLSRDRGNIQYF
TRBD2	19	TRBV11-2	TRBJ2-1	-	TGTGCCAGCAGCTTAGGACCTCCATCCGCGGGCGGGAGGGCCCATGAGCAGTTCTTC	CASSLGPPSAGGRAHEQFF
-	14	TRBV5-5	TRBJ2-1	-	TGTGCCAGCAGCTCCCGACTAGCCTACAATGAGCAGTTCTTC	CASSSRLAYNEQFF
-	13	TRBV28	TRBJ2-3	-	TGTGCCAGCAGTCTATACAAAGTAGATACGCAGTATTTT	CASSLYKVDTQYF
TRBD1	13	TRBV5-8	TRBJ2-7	-	TGTGCCAGCAGACAACAGGGGGCGGGGGAGCAGTACTTC	CASRQQGAGEQYF